This passage covers 25 T cell receptor beta chains from one sample sequenced in a study of cytomegalovirus exposure and HLA in healthy donors. Primers for the PCR totalled 60 Vbeta and 13 Jbeta. This table comes from immunoSEQ multiplex PCR, and its TCRdb copy is limited to in-frame clones, with some not included. This table has 99,000 or so clones, about three quarters appearing once. The sample taken for sequencing was PBMCs. These receptors came from a male donor in good health and CMV-seronegative.

DNA of the CDR3: TGTGCCAGCAGCCGTGGGACAGTGGAGGAGACCATATATTTT. Its protein is CASSRGTVEETIYF. This chain connects TRBV7-2 to TRBJ1-3; 7 nucleotides align to TRBD1. Trimming cost V 5 bases and J 10 bases; bases outside gene matches: 11. This CDR3 is 14 amino acids long. Germline V gives CDR1 SGHTA, CDR2 FQGNSA.

V and J are TRBV5-6 and TRBJ1-5; a weak D match, TRBD1 (5 bases). CDR1 is SGHDT, CDR2 YYEEEE, per germline. Trimming removed 4 bases at V and 7 bases at J, with 12 bases between. This CDR3 region has 13 residues. DNA of the CDR3: TGTGCCAGCAGCGTGGGGAGGGGCCAGCCCCAGCATTTT. It is translated as CASSVGRGQPQHF.

The chain recombines TRBV11-2 with TRBJ2-1, with 7 bases fitting TRBD2. There are 14 residues in the CDR3. The ends lost 8 bases at V and 7 bases at J; junction bases unmatched: 11. Germline CDR1 and CDR2: SGHAT and FQNNGV. The CDR3 region is CASSALSGWNEQFF. The CDR3 nucleotides are TGTGCCAGCTCGGCCCTTAGCGGGTGGAATGAGCAGTTCTTC.

The gene calls are TRBV27 and TRBJ1-2; D gene unclear. Germline V gives CDR1 MNHEY, CDR2 SMNVEV (reference sequence). V was clipped by 6 bases and J by 5 bases, with 13 bases between them. The CDR3 runs 13 residues. The CDR3 is CASSLGRQYGYTF. The CDR3 bases are TGTGCCAGCAGCCTGGGCAGACAATATGGCTACACCTTC.

The chain combines TRBV7-2 with TRBJ1-4; no definite D call. This CDR3 is built from 15 residues. V lost 2 bases, J lost 5 bases, and 12 bases lay in between. CDR1 SGHTA and CDR2 FQGNSA come from the germline V gene. The CDR3: CASSLMRHLNEKLFF. CDR3 nucleotides: TGTGCCAGCAGCTTAATGCGCCATCTAAATGAAAAACTGTTTTTT.

The genes are TRBV7-9 and TRBJ2-1; 9 nucleotides match TRBD1. Germline assignment: CDR1 SEHNR and CDR2 FQNEAQ (reference sequence). This CDR3 region has 16 residues. With V trimmed by 0 bases and J by 8 bases, 8 bases remained unmatched. The CDR3 reads CASSLATGGARHEQFF. The DNA of the CDR3 is TGTGCCAGCAGCTTAGCCACAGGGGGCGCCCGGCATGAGCAGTTCTTC.

The V gene is TRBV11-3, the J gene TRBJ2-1; 9 nucleotides match TRBD1. The CDR3 has 17 residues. Germline values: CDR1 SGHNT, CDR2 YENEEA. The junction had 9 bases not matched to a gene; V was cut back by 5 bases and J by 1 base. Written as DNA, the CDR3 is TGTGCCAGCAGCCCCCGAGTCGGGACAGGGTCCTACAATGAGCAGTTCTTC. Encoded protein: CASSPRVGTGSYNEQFF.

V is TRBV19 and J is TRBJ2-1; D is unresolved. V was cut by 7 bases and J by 4 bases, with 8 bases left in between. CDR1 is LNHDA, CDR2 SQIVND, per germline (reference sequence). CDR3 length: 12 residues. CDR3: CASTGFYNEQFF. The CDR3 coding sequence is TGTGCCAGTACCGGGTTTTACAATGAGCAGTTCTTC.

The chain recombines TRBV5-1 with TRBJ2-7, with TRBD2 matching 14 bases. The CDR3 has 16 residues. V lost 0 bases, J lost 5 bases, and 4 bases stayed unmatched. The germline V gene encodes CDR1 SGHRS and CDR2 YFSETQ. This CDR3 is CASSLGLAGGDDEQYF. Here the CDR3 DNA reads TGCGCCAGCAGCTTGGGACTAGCGGGAGGGGACGACGAGCAGTACTTC. The full variable domain, rest sourced from reference TRBV5-1 and TRBJ2-7, is KAGVTQTPRYLIKTRGQQVTLSCSPISGHRSVSWYQQTPGQGLQFLFEYFSETQRNKGNFPGRFSGRQFSNSRSEMNVSTLELGDSALYLCASSLGLAGGDDEQYFGPGTRLTVT.

This clone was seen a few times. V and J are TRBV9 and TRBJ2-5, with D perhaps matching TRBD2 (5 bases). Trimming shortened V by 0 bases and J by 3 bases, and 9 bases separated the two germline ends. The CDR3 has 14 residues. Germline-derived CDR1 and CDR2 are SGDLS and YYNGEE. The CDR3 DNA reads as TGTGCCAGCAGCGTAGGGACTCATGAAGAGACCCAGTACTTC. Encoded protein: CASSVGTHEETQYF.

The chain employs TRBV9 and TRBJ2-1; TRBD1 matches 9 bases. J gave up 10 bases and V 2 bases, and 16 bases lay outside the gene matches. Germline lookup yields CDR1 SGDLS and CDR2 YYNGEE. The CDR3 length is 17 residues. CDR3 in DNA: TGTGCCAGCAGCGTTTCCCCCGGGACAGGGCGATTCGGAGAGCAGTTCTTC. It is translated as CASSVSPGTGRFGEQFF. The entire variable domain, with the rest obtained from reference TRBV9 and TRBJ2-1, is as follows: DSGVTQTPKHLITATGQRVTLRCSPRSGDLSVYWYQQSLDQGLQFLIQYYNGEERAKGNILERFSAQQFPDLHSELNLSSLELGDSALYFCASSVSPGTGRFGEQFFGPGTRLTVL.

The J gene is TRBJ2-7, the V gene TRBV28, with D uncertain. Trimming took off 4 bases at V and 7 bases at J, with 11 bases between the two ends. This CDR3 has 12 residues. Germline assignment: CDR1 MDHEN and CDR2 SYDVKM. Written as DNA, the CDR3 is TGTGCCAGCAGTTACGAGTATGTTGAGCAGTACTTC. Encoded protein: CASSYEYVEQYF.

This rearrangement joins TRBV10-3 to TRBJ2-3; D is unresolved. Trimming stripped 6 bases from V and 6 bases from J, with 10 bases between. Germline CDR1 ENHRY, CDR2 SYGVKD. The CDR3 has 12 residues. CDR3 sequence: CAISPPSDTQYF. In DNA, the CDR3 is TGTGCCATCAGCCCTCCCTCGGATACGCAGTATTTT.

The genes are TRBV14 and TRBJ2-1, with a tentative D call TRBD2 (5 bases). Germline V gene sequence: CDR1 SGHDN, CDR2 FVKESK. The CDR3 covers 12 residues. Trimming shortened V by 2 bases and J by 6 bases, and 5 bases separated the two germline ends. DNA of the CDR3: TGTGCCAGCAGCCAACGGGGCAATGAGCAGTTCTTC. Translated, it gives CASSQRGNEQFF.

The V call is TRBV7-9, the J call TRBJ2-7; 15 bases are a match to TRBD2. V trimming: 5 bases; J trimming: 6 bases; junction bases outside the gene matches: 14. There are 18 residues in the CDR3. CDR1 and CDR2 from the germline V gene are SEHNR and FQNEAQ (reference sequence). CDR3 DNA sequence: TGTGCCAGCAGCGTACCGGGACTAGCGGGAGGTCCGAGGGGCGAGCAGTACTTC. Amino acid sequence: CASSVPGLAGGPRGEQYF.

The V and J genes are TRBV28 and TRBJ1-2; D not certain. The germline V gene has CDR1 MDHEN and CDR2 SYDVKM. The V and J ends lost 3 bases and 6 bases respectively, with 17 bases between them. The length of the CDR3 is 15 residues. In nucleotides, the CDR3 is TGTGCCAGCAGTTTTATCATAGGAGGACGGAATGGCTACACCTTC. This translates into CASSFIIGGRNGYTF.

J is TRBJ1-2 and V is TRBV6-5; weak D call: TRBD1 (5 bases). In germline, CDR1 is MNHEY, CDR2 SVGAGI. The CDR3 is made up of 13 amino acids. V was cut by 6 bases and J by 5 bases, with 13 bases left in between. The CDR3 DNA reads as TGTGCCAGCAGGACGGCAGGGTTGTATGGCTACACCTTC. Translating it yields CASRTAGLYGYTF.

The V call is TRBV5-6, the J call TRBJ2-5; 7 bases match TRBD1. J gave up 2 bases and V 3 bases, and 1 base lay outside the gene matches. The CDR3 is made up of 13 amino acids. Germline lookup yields CDR1 SGHDT and CDR2 YYEEEE. CDR3 loop: CASSWDSQETQYF. The CDR3 bases are TGTGCCAGCAGCTGGGACAGTCAAGAGACCCAGTACTTC.

The chain has TRBV5-6 and TRBJ2-1; 12 bases align to TRBD2. The CDR3 is 16 amino acids. The germline V gene has CDR1 SGHDT and CDR2 YYEEEE. J gave up 6 bases and V 3 bases, and 7 bases lay outside the gene matches. CDR3 sequence reads: CASSWLTSGRGNEQFF. The CDR3 DNA follows: TGTGCCAGCAGCTGGCTGACTAGCGGGAGAGGCAATGAGCAGTTCTTC. The full variable domain, rest sourced from reference TRBV5-6 and TRBJ2-1, is DAGVTQSPTHLIKTRGQQVTLRCSPKSGHDTVSWYQQALGQGPQFIFQYYEEEERQRGNFPDRFSGHQFPNYSSELNVNALLLGDSALYLCASSWLTSGRGNEQFFGPGTRLTVL.

The V and J genes are TRBV7-2 and TRBJ2-5; 7 bases line up with TRBD2. This CDR3 has 15 amino acids. Trimming at V came to 5 bases and at J to 4 bases, leaving 10 bases not matched to a gene. The germline V gene encodes CDR1 SGHTA and CDR2 FQGNSA. CDR3 loop: CASSLGLGGGETQYF. CDR3 nucleotides: TGTGCCAGCAGCCTGGGCCTTGGGGGGGGAGAGACCCAGTACTTC.

This clone was observed many times. The V gene is TRBV5-4, the J gene TRBJ2-1; the match to TRBD2 covers 8 bases. With V trimmed by 4 bases and J by 1 base, 4 bases remained unmatched. The CDR3 contains 15 residues. Germline V gene lookup returns CDR1 SGHNT and CDR2 YYREEE (reference sequence). CDR3 amino acids: CASSISGISYNEQFF. CDR3 in DNA: TGTGCCAGCAGCATTAGCGGGATTTCCTACAATGAGCAGTTCTTC.

V and J are TRBV14 and TRBJ2-1; TRBD2 might be the D (6 bases). Germline V gene data show CDR1 as SGHDN and CDR2 as FVKESK. The germline V and J ends were trimmed by 1 base and 7 bases, with 8 bases remaining between them. The length of the CDR3 is 13 residues. The CDR3 spells CASSQVLANEQFF. CDR3 coding DNA: TGTGCCAGCAGCCAAGTCCTAGCGAATGAGCAGTTCTTC.

V gene TRBV21-1 combines with J gene TRBJ1-2. TRBV21-1 is a pseudogene segment. The CDR3 covers 14 residues. The CDR3, as DNA: TGTGCCAGCAGCAAAAGGGCGGGAAACTATGGCTACACCTTC. Translating it yields CASSKRAGNYGYTF.

The V call is TRBV10-1, the J call TRBJ2-2; the match to TRBD1 covers 8 bases. The CDR3 sequence is 16 residues long. V lost 3 bases and J lost 7; bases outside the gene matches: 10. CDR1 and CDR2 from the germline V gene are WNHNN and SYGVQD (reference sequence). The CDR3: CASSDSRGQGHGELFF. The CDR3, as DNA: TGCGCCAGCAGTGATAGCCGTGGACAGGGACACGGGGAGCTGTTTTTT.

The chain joins TRBV6-1 to TRBJ2-5, with D perhaps matching TRBD2 (5 bases). V lost 5 bases and J 1 base, leaving 14 bases between the germline ends. Germline-derived CDR1 and CDR2 are MNHNS and SASEGT. This CDR3 is built from 15 residues. CDR3 DNA: TGTGCCAGCAGTCTACGAAAGCGGCCCCAAGAGACCCAGTACTTC. Protein product: CASSLRKRPQETQYF.